This T cell receptor (beta chain) was obtained from a study of human T cells and chemical hapten exposure. Turning to the study itself: Predominantly women, the patients had alopecia areata, totalis or universalis.

Individual cDNA molecules (in the library) carried attached unique molecular identifiers. MiXCR was run by TCRdb on the RACE reads, yielding one entry per CDR3 protein. The table records 300,000 to 450,000 distinct CDR3 sequences, 4.5% to 5.5% of them present only once. Described time point: pre-sensitization, week 0. Documented treatment: therapeutic diphenylcyclopropenone sensitization with weekly scalp DPC. This clonotype was observed many times. CDR3 length: 16 residues. Unmatched junction bases numbered 4, after V lost 2 bases and J lost 2 bases. In germline, CDR1 is ENHRY, CDR2 SYGVKD. The clonotype was recovered from a woman between 50 and 59 years old with alopecia areata. Some clones in this sample may be carry-over from other donors' samples. Sequences were derived from whole blood, sampled in connection with sensitization to the hapten diphenylcyclopropenone (DPC). The chain links TRBV10-3 to TRBJ2-7; 12 bases are shared with TRBD2. Here the CDR3 reads CAISEPLAGGAYEQYF. As DNA, the CDR3 is TGTGCCATCAGTGAGCCCCTAGCGGGAGGGGCCTACGAGCAGTACTTC.